The clone carrying this T cell receptor beta chain has a single count. The CDR3 contains 14 residues. Germline CDR1 GTSNPN, CDR2 SVGIG (reference sequence). V gave up 1 base and J gave up 9 bases; unmatched junction bases: 11. The entry originates in a study of blood T cell repertoires in COVID-19. In the study overall: Acute and convalescent COVID-19 samples came from the United States, Italy and Spain.

Sequencing was performed with immunoSEQ multiplex PCR; in TCRdb, only in-frame clones are kept and a portion is missing. The profile shows around 89,000 clones, roughly nine tenths of them singletons. The sequence was collected from a man aged 45-65 years with acute or convalescent COVID-19. The genes are TRBV30 and TRBJ1-1; 7 bases agree with TRBD1. Sample: peripheral blood. The CDR3 DNA is TGTGCCTGGAGTGCGGGCCAGGGGGTGTTGAAAGCTTTCTTT. Its protein product is CAWSAGQGVLKAFF.